The sequence of this TCR beta chain was determined in a study of shared clonotypes between healthy human individuals (dated by TCRdb to about 2020). General notes on the study: Three men and a couple of women, aged 18 to 49 years, made up the cohort. To estimate repertoire size and how much clonotype sharing occurs between individuals, the study deeply sequenced the blood TCR repertoires of five healthy adults. Between about 0.94 and 10 billion PBMCs per donor were obtained by leukapheresis. Different laboratories and diverse techniques were used to prepare libraries and sequence TCR repertoires, to increase sequencing depth and limit assay-specific biases. Overall study outcomes, separate from this receptor: The small number of donors limited the genetic and exposure-history diversity represented. Pairwise subsampling led to the expectation that sequencing depth would affect the degree of clonotype sharing among donors. Sampling was limited to blood, and TCR repertoires in tissue likely differ from TCR repertoires in blood.

With respect to this clone: The clone's antigen remains unknown. No per-base quality is available; no much larger clone lies one base away.

Healthy HIV-negative adults with no recently reported acute infections or vaccinations were included as donors. Every donor was a Caucasian adult residing in Nashville, Tennessee, USA. For unsorted samples, 75 million to 90 million PBMCs were counted, and genomic DNA was extracted using the QIAamp DNA Blood Mini kit. Blood was obtained by leukapheresis, after which PBMCs were separated by Ficoll-Histopaque density gradient centrifugation and cryopreserved in liquid nitrogen vapor phase. TCR CDR3 regions were amplified from genomic DNA by multiplex PCR using the deep immunoSEQ assay. Extracted genomic DNA from each cell subset was distributed evenly across all wells of several immunoSEQ 96-well plates, and each plate was treated as a replicate. Each replicate PCR for unsorted PBMC received about 0.3 ug genomic DNA, equal to about 30,000 T cell genomes. Unsorted PBMC genomic DNA was sequenced across ten immunoSEQ deep assay plates. Purified libraries were quantified with a Qubit 3.0 fluorometer, sized on a Bioanalyzer 2100, and re-quantified with the KAPA Library Quantification kit. Every immunoSEQ 96-well plate was sequenced on a dedicated single-read 150-cycle Illumina NextSeq 550 flow cell. Turning to the authors' computational methods: The immunoSEQ output contained only junctional sequences without quality scores, so filtering could not match that applied to full-length reads. Sequences were annotated with PyIR, a Python wrapper for IgBLAST v1.9, using IMGT germline references to assign V/J genes and CDR3. Reads were filtered out if the reads had weak V/J assignments (E-value above 1e-6), no CDR3, stop codons, out-of-frame junctions, or ambiguous translated residues. V3J clonotypes were defined as sequences sharing the same inferred V gene, J gene, and CDR3 amino acid sequence. The percentage overlap between two repertoires was calculated by dividing the number of shared unique clonotypes by the size of the smaller repertoire. Richness of each repertoire was evaluated using RTK rarefaction, the Chao1 estimator, and Recon v2.1 estimates of unobserved clonotypes. Not all clones reach the TCRdb copy of this immuneACCESS table, which keeps in-frame sequences only. Checked studies attribute under half of the gap to unresolved V genes and leave the rest unexplained. Clonal size and the V and J genes are those of that table, whereas D and trimming came from the DNA. The sample includes approximately 470,000 clones, with 70% to 80% observed a single time. The ten largest account for about 12% of the sample.

Source material: PBMCs. The source of this sequence is a woman in her forties in good health. Some clones in this sample may be carry-over from other donors' samples.

The DNA sequence follows: TGTGCCAGCTCCCCGGGCCTTAATGAAAAACTGTTTTTT. This gives the protein CASSPGLNEKLFF. The chain is assembled from TRBV18 and TRBJ1-4, with an unclear D gene assignment. CDR1 KGHSH and CDR2 LQKENI are derived from the germline V gene. V is clipped by 6 bases and J by 4 bases, and the sequence between their germline boundaries is 9 bases long. Spanning cysteine to phenylalanine, the CDR3 consists of 13 amino acids. Solely the CDR3 DNA is kept, with 39 bases framed from the first base.